This T cell receptor beta chain was found in a study of OX40 agonist ivuxolimab in advanced cancers. About the study: Participants averaged approximately 60 years of age (range roughly 23 to 90) and were around 85% male.

Points on this clone: Its target is unknown.

Libraries were prepared by immunoSEQ multiplex PCR; TCRdb keeps only in-frame clonotypes and omits some of them. The table has 15,000 or so clones, less than 75% seen once. Germline V lookup: CDR1 SQVTM, CDR2 ANQGSEA. The V end lost 5 bases, the J end lost 2 bases, and 7 bases lay between the germline ends. The CDR3 runs to 11 residues. Whole-study results and caveats: Clones of CD4+ and CD8+ blood T cells grew by week 6 at doses of 0.1 to 3.0 mg/kg. Clonal expansion among partial responders at 0.1-3.0 mg/kg ranked near the lowest. Expanded clones were, on average, more numerous among CD8+ T cells than CD4+.

This chain connects TRBV29-1 to TRBJ2-7; the D is unclear. The clonotype was recovered from an adult with an advanced solid tumor such as melanoma, head and neck, liver or kidney cancer. The input for sequencing was CD4+ or CD8+ T cells sorted from blood, taken in a trial of the OX40 agonist ivuxolimab. This chain's CDR3 is CSVLSTYEQYF. The CDR3 coding sequence is TGCAGCGTTTTATCAACCTACGAGCAGTACTTC.